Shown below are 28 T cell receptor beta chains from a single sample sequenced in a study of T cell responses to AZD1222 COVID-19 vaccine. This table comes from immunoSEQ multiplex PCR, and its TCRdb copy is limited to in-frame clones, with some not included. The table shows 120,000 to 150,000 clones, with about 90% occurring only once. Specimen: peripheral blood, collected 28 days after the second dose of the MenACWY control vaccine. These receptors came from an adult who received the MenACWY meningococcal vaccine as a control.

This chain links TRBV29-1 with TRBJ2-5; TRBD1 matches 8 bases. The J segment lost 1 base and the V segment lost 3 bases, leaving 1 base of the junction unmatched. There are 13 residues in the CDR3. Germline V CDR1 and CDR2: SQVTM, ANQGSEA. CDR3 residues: CSVETGAQETQYF. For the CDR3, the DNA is TGCAGCGTTGAGACAGGGGCCCAAGAGACCCAGTACTTC.

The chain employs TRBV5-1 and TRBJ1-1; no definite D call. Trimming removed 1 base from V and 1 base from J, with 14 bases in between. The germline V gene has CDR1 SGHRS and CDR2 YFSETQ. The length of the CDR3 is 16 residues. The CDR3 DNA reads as TGCGCCAGCAGCTTGACTTTTCGAGGCACGAACACTGAAGCTTTCTTT. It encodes CASSLTFRGTNTEAFF.

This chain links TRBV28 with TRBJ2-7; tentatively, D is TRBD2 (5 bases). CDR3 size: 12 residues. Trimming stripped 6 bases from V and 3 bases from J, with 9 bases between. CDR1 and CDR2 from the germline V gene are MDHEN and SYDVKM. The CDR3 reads CASRAVGYEQYF. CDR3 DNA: TGTGCCAGCAGAGCGGTCGGCTACGAGCAGTACTTC.

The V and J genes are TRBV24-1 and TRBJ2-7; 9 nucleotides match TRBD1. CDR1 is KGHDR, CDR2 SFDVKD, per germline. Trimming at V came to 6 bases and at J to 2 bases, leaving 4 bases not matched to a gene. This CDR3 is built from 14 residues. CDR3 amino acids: CATSSGTGPYEQYF. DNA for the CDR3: TGTGCCACCAGTTCCGGGACAGGGCCCTACGAGCAGTACTTC.

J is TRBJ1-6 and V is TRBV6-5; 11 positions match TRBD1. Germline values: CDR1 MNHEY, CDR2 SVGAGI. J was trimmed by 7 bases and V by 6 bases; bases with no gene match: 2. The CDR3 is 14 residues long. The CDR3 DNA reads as TGTGCCAGCAGCCGGACAGGGGGCAATTCACCCCTCCACTTT. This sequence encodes CASSRTGGNSPLHF.

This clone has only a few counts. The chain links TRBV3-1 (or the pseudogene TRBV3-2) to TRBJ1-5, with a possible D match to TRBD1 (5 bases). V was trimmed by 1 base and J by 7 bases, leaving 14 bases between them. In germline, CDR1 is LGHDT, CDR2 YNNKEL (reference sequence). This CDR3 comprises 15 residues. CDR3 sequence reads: CASSQGRQTWQPQHF. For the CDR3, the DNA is TGTGCCAGCAGCCAAGGACGACAGACCTGGCAGCCCCAGCATTTT.

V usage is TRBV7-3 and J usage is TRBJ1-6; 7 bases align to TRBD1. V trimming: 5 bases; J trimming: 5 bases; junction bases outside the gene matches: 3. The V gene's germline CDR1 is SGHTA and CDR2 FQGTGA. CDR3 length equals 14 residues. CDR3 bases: TGTGCCAGCAGCCGAGGGACAGATAATTCACCCCTCCACTTT. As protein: CASSRGTDNSPLHF.

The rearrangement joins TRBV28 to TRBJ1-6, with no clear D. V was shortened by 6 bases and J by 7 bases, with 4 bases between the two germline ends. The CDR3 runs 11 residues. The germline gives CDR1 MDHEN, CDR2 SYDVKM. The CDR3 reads CASSLNSPLHF. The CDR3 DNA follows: TGTGCCAGCAGCCTCAATTCACCCCTCCACTTT. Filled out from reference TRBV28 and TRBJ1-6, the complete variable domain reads DVKVTQSSRYLVKRTGEKVFLECVQDMDHENMFWYRQDPGLGLRLIYFSYDVKMKEKGDIPEGYSVSREKKERFSLILESASTNQTSMYLCASSLNSPLHFGNGTRLTVT.

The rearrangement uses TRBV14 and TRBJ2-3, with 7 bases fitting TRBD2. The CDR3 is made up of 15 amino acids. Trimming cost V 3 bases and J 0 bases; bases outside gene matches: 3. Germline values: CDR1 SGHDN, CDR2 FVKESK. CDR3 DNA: TGTGCCAGCAGCCAGCCTAGCGGAAGCACAGATACGCAGTATTTT. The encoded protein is CASSQPSGSTDTQYF. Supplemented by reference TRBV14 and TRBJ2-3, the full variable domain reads EAGVTQFPSHSVIEKGQTVTLRCDPISGHDNLYWYRRVMGKEIKFLLHFVKESKQDESGMPNNRFLAERTGGTYSTLKVQPAELEDSGVYFCASSQPSGSTDTQYFGPGTRLTVL.

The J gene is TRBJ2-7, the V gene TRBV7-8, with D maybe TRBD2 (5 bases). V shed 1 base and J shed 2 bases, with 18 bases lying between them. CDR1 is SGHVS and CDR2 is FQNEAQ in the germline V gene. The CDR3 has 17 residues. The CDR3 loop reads CASSLDQRRTHPYEQYF. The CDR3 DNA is TGTGCCAGCAGCTTAGACCAGCGGCGCACACATCCCTACGAGCAGTACTTC.

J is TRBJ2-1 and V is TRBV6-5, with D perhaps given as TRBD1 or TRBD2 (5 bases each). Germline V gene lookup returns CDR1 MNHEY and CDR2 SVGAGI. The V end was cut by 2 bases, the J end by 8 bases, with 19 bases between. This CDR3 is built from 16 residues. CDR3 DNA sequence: TGTGCCAGCAGTTACACCGGGACCCCTCTATCCTATGAGCAGTTCTTC. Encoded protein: CASSYTGTPLSYEQFF.

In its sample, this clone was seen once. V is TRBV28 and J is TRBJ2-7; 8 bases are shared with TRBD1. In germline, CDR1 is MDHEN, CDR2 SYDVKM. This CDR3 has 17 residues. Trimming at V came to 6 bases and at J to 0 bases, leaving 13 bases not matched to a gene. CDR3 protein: CASSTPRTGPSSYEQYF. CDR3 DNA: TGTGCCAGCAGCACCCCACGGACAGGGCCAAGCTCCTACGAGCAGTACTTC. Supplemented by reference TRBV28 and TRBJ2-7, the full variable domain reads DVKVTQSSRYLVKRTGEKVFLECVQDMDHENMFWYRQDPGLGLRLIYFSYDVKMKEKGDIPEGYSVSREKKERFSLILESASTNQTSMYLCASSTPRTGPSSYEQYFGPGTRLTVT.

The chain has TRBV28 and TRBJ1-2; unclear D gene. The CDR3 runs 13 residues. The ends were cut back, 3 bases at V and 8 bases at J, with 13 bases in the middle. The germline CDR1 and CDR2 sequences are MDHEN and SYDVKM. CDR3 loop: CASSFGEQLGYTF. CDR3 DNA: TGTGCCAGCAGTTTCGGGGAACAGTTAGGCTACACCTTC.

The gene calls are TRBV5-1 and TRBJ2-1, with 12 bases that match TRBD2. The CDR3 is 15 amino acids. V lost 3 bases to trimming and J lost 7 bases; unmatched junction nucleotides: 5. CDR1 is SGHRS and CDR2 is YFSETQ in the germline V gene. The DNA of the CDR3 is TGCGCCAGCAGCTCACTAGCGGGGGGCCTTAATGAGCAGTTCTTC. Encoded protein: CASSSLAGGLNEQFF.

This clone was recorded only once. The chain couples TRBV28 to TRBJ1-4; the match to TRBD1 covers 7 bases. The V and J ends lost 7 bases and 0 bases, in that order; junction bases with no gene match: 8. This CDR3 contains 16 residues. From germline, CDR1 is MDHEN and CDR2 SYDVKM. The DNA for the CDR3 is TGTGCCAGCACCAAAGGGGGCCAAGCAACTAATGAAAAACTGTTTTTT. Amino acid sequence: CASTKGGQATNEKLFF.

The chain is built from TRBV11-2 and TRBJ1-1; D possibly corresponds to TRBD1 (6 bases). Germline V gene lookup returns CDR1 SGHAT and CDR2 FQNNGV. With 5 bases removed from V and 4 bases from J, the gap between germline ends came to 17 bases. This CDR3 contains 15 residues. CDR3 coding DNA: TGTGCCAGCAGCCTCATGGGGGGCACGGTCACTGAAGCTTTCTTT. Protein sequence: CASSLMGGTVTEAFF.

The CDR3 DNA sequence: TGTGCCAGTAGTCAGCAGGGGCAATCTGGAAACACCATATATTTT. This sequence encodes CASSQQGQSGNTIYF. J is TRBJ1-3 and V is TRBV19; the D gene is possibly TRBD1 (6 bases). Germline V gives CDR1 LNHDA, CDR2 SQIVND (reference sequence). The CDR3 runs 15 residues. V dropped 5 bases and J dropped 1 base, with 12 bases sitting between them. The whole variable domain, filled in from reference TRBV19 and TRBJ1-3, reads DGGITQSPKYLFRKEGQNVTLSCEQNLNHDAMYWYRQDPGQGLRLIYYSQIVNDFQKGDIAEGYSVSREKKESFPLTVTSAQKNPTAFYLCASSQQGQSGNTIYFGEGSWLTVV.

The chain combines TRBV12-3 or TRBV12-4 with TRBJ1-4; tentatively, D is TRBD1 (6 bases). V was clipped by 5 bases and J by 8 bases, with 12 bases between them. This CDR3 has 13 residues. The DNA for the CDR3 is TGTGCCAGCAGTCTAGGGACAAGCGAAAAACTGTTTTTT. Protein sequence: CASSLGTSEKLFF.

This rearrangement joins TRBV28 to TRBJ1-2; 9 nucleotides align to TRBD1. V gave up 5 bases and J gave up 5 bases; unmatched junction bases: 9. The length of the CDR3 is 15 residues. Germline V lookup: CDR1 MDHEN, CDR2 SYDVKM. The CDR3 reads CASSRLSGTGYGYTF. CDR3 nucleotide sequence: TGTGCCAGCAGTCGACTCTCCGGGACAGGGTATGGCTACACCTTC.

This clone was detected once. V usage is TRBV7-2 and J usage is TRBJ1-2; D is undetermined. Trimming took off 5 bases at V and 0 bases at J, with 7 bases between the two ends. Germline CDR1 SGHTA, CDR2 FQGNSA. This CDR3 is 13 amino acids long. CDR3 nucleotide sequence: TGTGCCAGCAGCCGGACTTCTAACTATGGCTACACCTTC. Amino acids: CASSRTSNYGYTF.

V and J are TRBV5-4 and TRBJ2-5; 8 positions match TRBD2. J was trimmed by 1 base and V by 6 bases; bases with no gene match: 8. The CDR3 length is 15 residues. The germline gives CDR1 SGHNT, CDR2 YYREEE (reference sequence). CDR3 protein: CASNPSGSAQETQYF. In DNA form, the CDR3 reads TGTGCCAGCAACCCCAGCGGGAGCGCCCAAGAGACCCAGTACTTC. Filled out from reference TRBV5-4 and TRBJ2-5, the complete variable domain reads ETGVTQSPTHLIKTRGQQVTLRCSSQSGHNTVSWYQQALGQGPQFIFQYYREEENGRGNFPPRFSGLQFPNYSSELNVNALELDDSALYLCASNPSGSAQETQYFGPGTRLLVL.

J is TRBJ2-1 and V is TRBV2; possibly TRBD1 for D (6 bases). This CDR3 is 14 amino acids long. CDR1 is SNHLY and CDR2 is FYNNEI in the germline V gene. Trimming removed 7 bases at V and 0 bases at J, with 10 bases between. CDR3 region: CASKRDNSYNEQFF. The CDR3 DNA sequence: TGTGCCAGCAAGAGGGACAACTCCTACAATGAGCAGTTCTTC.

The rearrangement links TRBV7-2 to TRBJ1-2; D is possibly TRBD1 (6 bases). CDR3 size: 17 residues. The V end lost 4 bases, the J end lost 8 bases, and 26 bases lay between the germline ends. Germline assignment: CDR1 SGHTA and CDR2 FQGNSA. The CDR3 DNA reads TGTGCCAGCAGCTACGGGACACAAGAACAACTATGGACGGGCTACACCTTC. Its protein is CASSYGTQEQLWTGYTF.

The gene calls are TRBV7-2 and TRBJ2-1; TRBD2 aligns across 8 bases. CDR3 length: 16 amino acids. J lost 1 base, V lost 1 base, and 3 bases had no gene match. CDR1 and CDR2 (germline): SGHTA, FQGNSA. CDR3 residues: CASSLGGTSSYNEQFF. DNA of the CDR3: TGTGCCAGCAGCTTAGGCGGGACTAGTTCCTACAATGAGCAGTTCTTC.

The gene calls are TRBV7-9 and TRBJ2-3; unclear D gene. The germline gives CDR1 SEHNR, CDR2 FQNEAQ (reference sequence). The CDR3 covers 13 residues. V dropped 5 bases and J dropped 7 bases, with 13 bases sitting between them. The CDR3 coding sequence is TGTGCCAGCAGCCCCAGCTTCGGACATACGCAGTATTTT. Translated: CASSPSFGHTQYF.

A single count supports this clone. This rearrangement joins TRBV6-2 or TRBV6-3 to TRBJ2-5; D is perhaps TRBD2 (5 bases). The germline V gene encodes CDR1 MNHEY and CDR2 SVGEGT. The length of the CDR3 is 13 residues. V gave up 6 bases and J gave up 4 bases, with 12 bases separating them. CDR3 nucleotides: TGTGCCAGCAGCTCCGTACGGGGAGAGACCCAGTACTTC. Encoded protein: CASSSVRGETQYF.

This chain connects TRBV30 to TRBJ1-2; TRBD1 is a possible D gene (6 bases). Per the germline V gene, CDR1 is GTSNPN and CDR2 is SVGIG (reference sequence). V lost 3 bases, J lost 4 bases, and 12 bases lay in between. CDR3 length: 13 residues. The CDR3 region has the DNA TGTGCCTGGAGCGGACAGCCTCCCTATGGCTACACCTTC. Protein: CAWSGQPPYGYTF.

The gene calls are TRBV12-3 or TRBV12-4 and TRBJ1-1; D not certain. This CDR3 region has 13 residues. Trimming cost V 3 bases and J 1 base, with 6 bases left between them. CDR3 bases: TGTGCCAGCAGTTTCCTCCGGAACACTGAAGCTTTCTTT. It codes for CASSFLRNTEAFF.